Presented here are 9 T cell receptor beta chains from one specimen sequenced in a study of Graves' ophthalmopathy and Graves' hyperthyroidism. As the template, RNA transcripts were used to amplify TCR beta CDR3 regions. RT-PCR with HTBI primers came first, then second-round multiplex PCR. From the multiplex PCR reads, TCRdb called clonotypes with MiXCR, one entry per CDR3 protein. The sample holds hundreds of thousands of distinct CDR3 sequences; approximately 15% are singletons and the top ten take over 8%. Material: blood. These receptors originate from a woman aged 25-40 years with Graves' ophthalmopathy.

J is TRBJ2-5 and V is TRBV19; D gene uncertain. Germline CDR1 reads LNHDA; CDR2 reads SQIVND (reference sequence). The CDR3 is 16 amino acids. V shed 3 bases and J shed 1 base, with 15 bases lying between them. CDR3 sequence: CASSILGGRIQETQYF. The CDR3 DNA follows: TGTGCCAGTAGTATTTTAGGCGGCCGGATCCAAGAGACCCAGTACTTC.

This clonotype was seen at least ten times. In nucleotides, the CDR3 is TGCGCCAGCAGCTTGGAGGTCAGACCGTCTTTTGATTCACCCCTCCACTTT. Translated: CASSLEVRPSFDSPLHF. The chain is built from TRBV5-1 and TRBJ1-6, with unresolved D. This CDR3 region has 17 residues. V was trimmed by 0 bases and J by 8 bases, leaving 18 bases between them. Germline-derived CDR1 and CDR2 are SGHRS and YFSETQ.

The sample holds many counts of this clonotype. The gene calls are TRBV28 and TRBJ2-7; weak D call: TRBD1 (6 bases). Germline loops: CDR1 MDHEN, CDR2 SYDVKM. CDR3 length: 11 amino acids. V gave up 4 bases and J gave up 7 bases, with 8 bases separating them. CDR3 sequence reads: CASSSGVEQYF. The CDR3, as DNA: TGTGCCAGCAGTTCAGGGGTAGAGCAGTACTTC. Looking up the rest from reference TRBV28 and TRBJ2-7 gives the full variable domain: DVKVTQSSRYLVKRTGEKVFLECVQDMDHENMFWYRQDPGLGLRLIYFSYDVKMKEKGDIPEGYSVSREKKERFSLILESASTNQTSMYLCASSSGVEQYFGPGTRLTVT.

The chain combines TRBV27 with TRBJ1-6; D is perhaps TRBD1 (5 bases). CDR1 MNHEY and CDR2 SMNVEV come from the germline V gene (reference sequence). Trimming removed 5 bases at V and 10 bases at J, with 18 bases between. The CDR3 runs to 15 residues. The chain's CDR3 is CASSKGRRNGSPLHF. For the CDR3, the DNA is TGTGCCAGCAGTAAGGGACGCAGAAATGGATCACCCCTCCACTTT.

CDR3 loop: CASSARQGWDYEQYF. The CDR3 DNA follows: TGTGCCAGCAGTGCCCGACAGGGATGGGACTACGAGCAGTACTTC. The chain carries TRBV6-2 or TRBV6-3 and TRBJ2-7; 7 bases align to TRBD1. After removal of 5 bases from V and 3 bases from J, the junction contained 10 bases not matched to a gene. Germline V lookup: CDR1 MNHEY, CDR2 SVGEGT. CDR3 length: 15 amino acids.

This chain links TRBV27 with TRBJ1-1, with 7 bases matching TRBD1. With V trimmed by 7 bases and J by 1 base, 12 bases remained unmatched. In germline, CDR1 is MNHEY, CDR2 SMNVEV (reference sequence). The CDR3 contains 16 residues. The CDR3 sequence is CASTSAGGNGNTEAFF. CDR3 nucleotides: TGTGCCAGCACCAGCGCAGGGGGAAATGGGAACACTGAAGCTTTCTTT.

CDR3: CASSQVQGGNTEAFF. The CDR3 region has the DNA TGCGCCAGCAGCCAAGTCCAGGGCGGGAACACTGAAGCTTTCTTT. This sequence joins TRBV4-1 and TRBJ1-1, with D possibly being TRBD1 (5 bases). The CDR3 has 15 residues. V dropped 1 base and J dropped 1 base, with 10 bases sitting between them. Germline loops: CDR1 MGHRA, CDR2 YSYEKL.

The table lists this clonotype with many counts. The J gene is TRBJ2-5, the V gene TRBV20-1; 10 bases are shared with TRBD1. The junction had 8 bases not matched to a gene; V was cut back by 2 bases and J by 5 bases. Germline V gene data show CDR1 as DFQATT and CDR2 as SNEGSKA (reference sequence). The CDR3 is 15 residues long. As DNA, the CDR3 is TGCAGTGCTAGACGTGGGACAGGGGAGGTCGAGACCCAGTACTTC. Encoded protein: CSARRGTGEVETQYF.

This clonotype has a count of ten or more. The gene calls are TRBV4-1 and TRBJ2-7; 7 nucleotides line up with TRBD2. Germline V gives CDR1 MGHRA, CDR2 YSYEKL. V lost 0 bases, J lost 1 base, and 9 bases stayed unmatched. The CDR3 runs to 17 residues. CDR3 protein: CASSQDWASGGSYEQYF. CDR3 sequence (DNA): TGCGCCAGCAGCCAAGATTGGGCTAGCGGAGGATCCTACGAGCAGTACTTC.